These 21 T cell receptor beta chains were all obtained from the same sample, sequenced in a study of technical replicates of blood from a few donors (dated by TCRdb to the late 2010s). Library construction relied on the immunoSEQ multiplex PCR assay. The immuneACCESS repertoire file appears here via TCRdb, limited to in-frame rearrangements. These files lack a portion of the clones; in checked studies, under half of the deficit traces to unresolved V genes, and the cause of the others is not known. Present in this sample are about 81,000 clones, around 96% of which were seen just once. The ten biggest clones cover about 0.2% of the sample. Sequencing was carried out using T cells isolated from PBMCs. The receptor set was obtained from a human donor in good health.

V is TRBV5-1 and J is TRBJ2-3; the D is unclear. This CDR3 comprises 12 residues. V was cut by 3 bases and J by 4 bases, with 6 bases left in between. Germline values: CDR1 SGHRS, CDR2 YFSETQ. The CDR3 sequence: CASSSPSDTQYF. The CDR3 DNA reads TGCGCCAGCAGCTCCCCTTCAGATACGCAGTATTTT. The full variable domain, its missing parts supplied by reference TRBV5-1 and TRBJ2-3, is KAGVTQTPRYLIKTRGQQVTLSCSPISGHRSVSWYQQTPGQGLQFLFEYFSETQRNKGNFPGRFSGRQFSNSRSEMNVSTLELGDSALYLCASSSPSDTQYFGPGTRLTVL.

The gene calls are TRBV5-1 and TRBJ1-1; no reliable D call. The germline V gene has CDR1 SGHRS and CDR2 YFSETQ. The germline V and J ends were trimmed by 5 bases and 1 base, with 12 bases remaining between them. CDR3 length: 14 residues. This CDR3 is CASRPNPENTEAFF. The CDR3 DNA is TGCGCCAGCAGACCGAACCCAGAGAACACTGAAGCTTTCTTT.

The chain uses TRBV2 and TRBJ2-5, with 10 bases fitting TRBD2. The CDR3 loop spans 19 amino acids. With 3 bases clipped from V and 2 bases from J, the junction kept 15 bases outside the gene matches. Germline V CDR1 and CDR2: SNHLY, FYNNEI. The CDR3 region has the DNA TGTGCCAGCAGTGATACCGGGACTAGCGCGACCGGGGGACAAGAGACCCAGTACTTC. It is translated as CASSDTGTSATGGQETQYF. Looking up the rest from reference TRBV2 and TRBJ2-5 gives the full variable domain: EPEVTQTPSHQVTQMGQEVILRCVPISNHLYFYWYRQILGQKVEFLVSFYNNEISEKSEIFDDQFSVERPDGSNFTLKIRSTKLEDSAMYFCASSDTGTSATGGQETQYFGPGTRLLVL.

This rearrangement joins TRBV7-9 to TRBJ2-1; possibly TRBD2 for D (5 bases). This CDR3 is 14 amino acids long. Deletions cut 1 base from V and 7 bases from J, with 11 bases between. Looked up from germline, CDR1 is SEHNR and CDR2 is FQNEAQ (reference sequence). In DNA, the CDR3 is TGTGCCAGCAGCTTAGAGAGGGAAGGGAATGAGCAGTTCTTC. Translated: CASSLEREGNEQFF.

Written as DNA, the CDR3 is TGCGCCAGCAGCCCGGACGGTGCGGGAGGGTACAATGAGCAGTTCTTC. This sequence encodes CASSPDGAGGYNEQFF. This sequence joins TRBV5-1 and TRBJ2-1; TRBD2 matches at 9 bases. Germline V gives CDR1 SGHRS, CDR2 YFSETQ. The CDR3 totals 16 residues. V dropped 4 bases and J dropped 4; count of bases not matched to a gene: 9.

The chain couples TRBV28 to TRBJ2-7, with D possibly being TRBD1 (5 bases). The germline V gene has CDR1 MDHEN and CDR2 SYDVKM. V was trimmed by 7 bases and J by 3 bases, leaving 13 bases between them. CDR3 size: 13 residues. As DNA, the CDR3 is TGTGCCAGCAATCCAGGGCGTATCTACGAGCAGTACTTC. Amino acids: CASNPGRIYEQYF.

The DNA of the CDR3 is TGTGCCAGCAGCTTCACTGACAGCCCTTATCAGCCCCAGCATTTT. Translating gives CASSFTDSPYQPQHF. The chain recombines TRBV7-9 with TRBJ1-5; D possibly corresponds to TRBD1 (5 bases). From germline, CDR1 is SEHNR and CDR2 FQNEAQ (reference sequence). This CDR3 is 15 amino acids long. Between the trimmed V and J ends, which lost 3 bases and 5 bases, there was a span of 14 bases.

This sequence joins TRBV11-2 and TRBJ1-4; D is undetermined. CDR1 is SGHAT and CDR2 is FQNNGV in the germline V gene. The V end lost 6 bases, the J end lost 8 bases, and 13 bases lay between the germline ends. CDR3 length: 13 amino acids. Here the CDR3 reads CASRERSSEKLFF. CDR3 sequence (DNA): TGTGCCAGCAGGGAGAGGTCGAGCGAAAAACTGTTTTTT.

The chain combines TRBV4-1 with TRBJ1-5, with 10 bases aligning to TRBD1. Germline CDR1 reads MGHRA; CDR2 reads YSYEKL. With V trimmed by 2 bases and J by 2 bases, 3 bases remained unmatched. The CDR3 is 16 residues long. The CDR3 DNA reads as TGCGCCAGCAGCCAACGTGGGACAGGGGGCAATCAGCCCCAGCATTTT. It translates to CASSQRGTGGNQPQHF.

The rearrangement joins TRBV19 to TRBJ2-1; possible D gene TRBD1, 5 bases. CDR1 and CDR2 (germline): LNHDA, SQIVND (reference sequence). V dropped 7 bases and J dropped 4 bases, with 14 bases sitting between them. CDR3 length equals 14 residues. CDR3 residues: CASMQLAGYNEQFF. CDR3 DNA: TGTGCCAGTATGCAGCTGGCAGGGTACAATGAGCAGTTCTTC.

V is TRBV7-2 and J is TRBJ1-1, with 8 bases matching TRBD1. This CDR3 region has 13 residues. J was trimmed by 7 bases and V by 2 bases; bases with no gene match: 3. CDR1 and CDR2 from the germline V gene are SGHTA and FQGNSA. CDR3 in amino acids: CASSLRQGFEAFF. The CDR3, as DNA: TGTGCCAGCAGCTTAAGACAGGGGTTTGAAGCTTTCTTT.

V gene TRBV23-1 combines with J gene TRBJ2-2, with a possible D match to TRBD2 (5 bases). TRBV23-1 is labeled an ORF, and its function is uncertain. Trimming shortened V by 0 bases and J by 9 bases, and 17 bases separated the two germline ends. This CDR3 spans 16 amino acids. As DNA, the CDR3 is TGCGCCAGCAGTCAATCGGAGGCACAGCGCCATTGGGAGCTGTTTTTT. This translates into CASSQSEAQRHWELFF.

The V gene is TRBV9, the J gene TRBJ2-5; tentative D call: TRBD2 (5 bases). CDR1 and CDR2 (germline): SGDLS, YYNGEE. V dropped 0 bases and J dropped 0 bases, with 12 bases sitting between them. The CDR3 has 16 amino acids. CDR3 bases: TGTGCCAGCAGCGTAGAATCGGGATTATACCAAGAGACCCAGTACTTC. Translating gives CASSVESGLYQETQYF. Full variable domain (remainder filled in from reference TRBV9 and TRBJ2-5): DSGVTQTPKHLITATGQRVTLRCSPRSGDLSVYWYQQSLDQGLQFLIQYYNGEERAKGNILERFSAQQFPDLHSELNLSSLELGDSALYFCASSVESGLYQETQYFGPGTRLLVL.

The CDR3 here is CASSETGGGNQPQHF. CDR3 bases: TGTGCCAGCAGTGAGACAGGGGGTGGCAATCAGCCCCAGCATTTT. This chain connects TRBV6-4 to TRBJ1-5; 9 bases map to TRBD1. The ends lost 3 bases at V and 2 bases at J; junction bases unmatched: 2. CDR1 and CDR2 from the germline V gene are MRHNA and SNTAGT. The CDR3 loop spans 15 amino acids.

In its sample, this clone was seen once. J is TRBJ1-4 and V is TRBV27; the match to TRBD1 covers 8 bases. Trimming cost V 4 bases and J 7 bases; bases outside gene matches: 8. Germline V gene lookup returns CDR1 MNHEY and CDR2 SMNVEV (reference sequence). The length of the CDR3 is 15 residues. CDR3 nucleotides: TGTGCCAGCAGTTCTCGACAGGGGACGAGTGAAAAACTGTTTTTT. Amino acids: CASSSRQGTSEKLFF.

The V and J genes are TRBV7-6 and TRBJ2-1; D is perhaps TRBD1 (6 bases). CDR1 is SGHVS and CDR2 is FNYEAQ in the germline V gene. The length of the CDR3 is 15 residues. Between the trimmed V and J ends, which lost 2 bases and 1 base, there was a span of 9 bases. CDR3 loop: CASSLQGQSYNEQFF. The CDR3 nucleotides read TGTGCCAGCAGCTTACAGGGGCAATCCTACAATGAGCAGTTCTTC.

The rearrangement joins TRBV18 to TRBJ1-4, with a possible D match to TRBD1 (6 bases). CDR3 length: 15 residues. The V end was cut by 4 bases, the J end by 3 bases, with 12 bases between. In germline, CDR1 is KGHSH, CDR2 LQKENI. CDR3 amino acids: CASSRSQGPNEKLFF. As DNA, the CDR3 is TGTGCCAGCTCACGCTCACAGGGCCCTAATGAAAAACTGTTTTTT.

The J gene is TRBJ2-1, the V gene TRBV6-4; possible D gene TRBD2, 6 bases. CDR1 and CDR2 (germline): MRHNA, SNTAGT. V lost 0 bases and J 6 bases, leaving 12 bases between the germline ends. CDR3 length: 15 amino acids. CDR3: CASSDSSGTGNEQFF. Written as DNA, the CDR3 is TGTGCCAGCAGTGACTCTAGCGGTACCGGCAATGAGCAGTTCTTC.

The chain recombines TRBV13 with TRBJ1-2; D is perhaps TRBD1 (5 bases). The V gene lost 2 bases and the J gene lost 12 bases, with 16 bases spanning the gap. Germline CDR1 is PRHDT and CDR2 is FYEKMQ (reference sequence). The CDR3 extends over 13 amino acids. CDR3 coding DNA: TGTGCCAGCAGCTTAAGGTTGGGGGGTATGCACACCTTC. It codes for CASSLRLGGMHTF.

This chain connects TRBV5-6 to TRBJ1-1, with D maybe TRBD1 (5 bases). CDR3 length equals 14 residues. Per the germline V gene, CDR1 is SGHDT and CDR2 is YYEEEE. The ends were cut back, 2 bases at V and 3 bases at J, with 11 bases in the middle. DNA for the CDR3: TGTGCCAGCAGCTTTCGGCCGGGGGACACTGAAGCTTTCTTT. It is translated as CASSFRPGDTEAFF.

This chain joins TRBV7-8 and TRBJ1-4; the D is unclear. The CDR3 runs 16 residues. Trimming removed 5 bases at V and 3 bases at J, with 16 bases between. Looked up from germline, CDR1 is SGHVS and CDR2 is FQNEAQ. The CDR3 DNA follows: TGTGCCAGCAGCGAGAGACTGGCGGGATCTAATGAAAAACTGTTTTTT. It translates to CASSERLAGSNEKLFF.